This TCR beta chain was found in a study of cytomegalovirus exposure and HLA in healthy donors (dated 2017 in TCRdb). In the study overall: A later analysis indicated that the 95 to 150 validation repertoires were generated on the platform also employed for the approximately 700 repertoires of the first cohort. Besides the first cohort of 500 to 700 subjects, a separate validation cohort made up of over a hundred different subjects was used. High-throughput TCR immunosequencing, statistical association of individual TCRs with disease status, and machine learning were combined to predict cytomegalovirus infection status. The study aimed to test whether signatures of past pathogen exposure could be identified by cataloging public T cell receptors. Results the study describes overall, beyond this receptor: Most TCR sequences were observed very rarely across donors, whereas some public TCRs were present in many individuals. A later analysis had no HLA typing for the validation cohort, so co-occurrence there was scored across all 110 or so repertoires. In the study, around 150 TCR beta chains were listed as associated with cytomegalovirus. In vitro tests confirmed that a few of the cytomegalovirus-associated TCR beta chains recognize cytomegalovirus antigens. According to the authors, the approach could potentially be generalized to other disease states and immunological phenotypes. The classifier was reported to diagnose cytomegalovirus status with high specificity and sensitivity in both the original cohort and the validation cohort. Of the cluster scores, roughly 95% were above 0 in a later analysis, which found that TCRs clustered in the first cohort also tended to co-occur in the 130 or so validation repertoires.

The donors were included in the validation cohort of roughly 130 subjects, a group kept apart from the roughly 730-subject first cohort. After removal of 3 bases from V and 7 bases from J, the junction retains 15 bases not matched to a gene. CDR1 is given as SGHTA and CDR2 as FQGNSA, both from the germline V gene. Its CDR3 holds 17 amino acids, cysteine through phenylalanine. Just the 51-base CDR3 DNA is kept, in frame starting at base 1. This clone turned up a few times. No cognate antigen has been identified for it. No quality values exist for individual bases; no much larger clone is one base distant. Library prep was done by the immunoSEQ multiplex PCR assay. The published analysis was carried out like this. A statistical classification framework was developed to diagnose cytomegalovirus status using the catalog of TCR beta chain sequences. In its TCRdb copy, this immuneACCESS table keeps in-frame sequences only and misses some clones. Where compared with another copy, unresolved V genes explain less than half of these, and the others have no known cause. V and J calls plus clone size are reproduced from that table; the DNA served to infer D and trimming. The sample has about 55,000 clones on record, about nine tenths of them singletons. Jointly, the top ten make up over 3% of the sample.

This TCR came from a man younger than 30 in good health and CMV-seronegative. The chain couples TRBV7-2 to TRBJ2-1, and TRBD2 matches 7 of the central bases. Input material: PBMCs. The CDR3 region reads CASSFRLGGWEGNEQFF. In nucleotide form, the sequence is TGTGCCAGCAGCTTCCGCCTTGGGGGATGGGAGGGAAATGAGCAGTTCTTC.